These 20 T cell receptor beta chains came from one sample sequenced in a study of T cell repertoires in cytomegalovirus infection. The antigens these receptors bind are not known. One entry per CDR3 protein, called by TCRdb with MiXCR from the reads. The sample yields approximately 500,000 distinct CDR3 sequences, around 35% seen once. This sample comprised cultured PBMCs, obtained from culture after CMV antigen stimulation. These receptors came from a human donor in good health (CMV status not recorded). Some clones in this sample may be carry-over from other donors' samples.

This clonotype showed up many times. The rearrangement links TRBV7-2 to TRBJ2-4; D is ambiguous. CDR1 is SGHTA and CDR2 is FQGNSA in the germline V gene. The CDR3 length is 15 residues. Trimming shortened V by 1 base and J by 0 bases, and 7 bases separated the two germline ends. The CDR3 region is CASSLEVLAKNIQYF. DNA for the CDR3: TGTGCCAGCAGCTTAGAAGTCTTAGCCAAAAACATTCAGTACTTC.

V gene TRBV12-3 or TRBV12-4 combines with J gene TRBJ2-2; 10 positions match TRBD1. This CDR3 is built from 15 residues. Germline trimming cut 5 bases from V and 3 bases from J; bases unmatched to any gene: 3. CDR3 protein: CASSEDRGYTGELFF. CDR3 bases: TGTGCCAGCAGTGAGGACAGGGGGTACACCGGGGAGCTGTTTTTT.

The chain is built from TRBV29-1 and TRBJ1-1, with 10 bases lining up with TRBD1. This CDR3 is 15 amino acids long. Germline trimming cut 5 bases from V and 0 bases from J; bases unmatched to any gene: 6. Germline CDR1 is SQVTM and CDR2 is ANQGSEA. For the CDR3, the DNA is TGCAGCGTTCAGGGGACAGGGGCTATGAACACTGAAGCTTTCTTT. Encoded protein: CSVQGTGAMNTEAFF.

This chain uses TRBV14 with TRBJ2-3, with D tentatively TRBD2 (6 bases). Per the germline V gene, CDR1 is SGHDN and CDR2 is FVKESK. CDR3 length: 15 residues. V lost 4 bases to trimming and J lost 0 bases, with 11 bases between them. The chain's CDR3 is CASSPPGRSTDTQYF. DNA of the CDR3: TGTGCCAGCAGCCCCCCCGGGAGAAGCACAGATACGCAGTATTTT.

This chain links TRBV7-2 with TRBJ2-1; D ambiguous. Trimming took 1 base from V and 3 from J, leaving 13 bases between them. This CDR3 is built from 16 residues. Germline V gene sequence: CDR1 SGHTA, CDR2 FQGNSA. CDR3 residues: CASSLEGTQDYNEQFF. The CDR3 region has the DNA TGTGCCAGCAGCTTAGAAGGTACCCAGGACTACAATGAGCAGTTCTTC.

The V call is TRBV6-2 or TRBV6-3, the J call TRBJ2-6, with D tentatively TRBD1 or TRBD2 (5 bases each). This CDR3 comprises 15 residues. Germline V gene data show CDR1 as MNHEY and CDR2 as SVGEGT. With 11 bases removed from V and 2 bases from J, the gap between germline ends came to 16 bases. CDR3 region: CAGRLRGAGANVLTF. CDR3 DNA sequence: TGTGCCGGCCGACTCAGAGGGGCTGGGGCCAACGTCCTGACTTTC.

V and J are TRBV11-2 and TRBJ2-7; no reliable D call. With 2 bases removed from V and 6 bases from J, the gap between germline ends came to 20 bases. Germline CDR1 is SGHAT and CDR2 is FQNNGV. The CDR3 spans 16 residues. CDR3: CASSLYAAGDGVEQYV. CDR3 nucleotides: TGTGCCAGCAGCTTATACGCGGCAGGCGATGGGGTCGAGCAGTACGTC.

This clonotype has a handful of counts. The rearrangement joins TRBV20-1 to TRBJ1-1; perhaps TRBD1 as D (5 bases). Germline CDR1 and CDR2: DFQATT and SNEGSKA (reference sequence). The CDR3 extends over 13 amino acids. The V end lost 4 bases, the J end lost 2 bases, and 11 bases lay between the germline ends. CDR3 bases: TGCAGTGCTACTCGGACACTTAACACTGAAGCTTTCTTT. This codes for CSATRTLNTEAFF.

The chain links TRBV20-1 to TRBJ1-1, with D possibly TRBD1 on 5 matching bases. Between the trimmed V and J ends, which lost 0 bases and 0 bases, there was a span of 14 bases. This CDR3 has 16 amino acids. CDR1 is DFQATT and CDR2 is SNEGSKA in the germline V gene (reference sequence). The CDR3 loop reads CSARDTGFLMNTEAFF. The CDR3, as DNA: TGCAGTGCTAGAGATACAGGTTTCCTAATGAACACTGAAGCTTTCTTT.

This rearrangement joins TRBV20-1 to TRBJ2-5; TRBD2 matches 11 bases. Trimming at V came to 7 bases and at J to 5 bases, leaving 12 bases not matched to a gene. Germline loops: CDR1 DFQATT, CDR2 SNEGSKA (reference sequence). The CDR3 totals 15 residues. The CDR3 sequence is CSVPGTSGQGETQYF. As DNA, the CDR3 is TGCAGTGTTCCCGGGACTAGCGGCCAGGGGGAGACCCAGTACTTC.

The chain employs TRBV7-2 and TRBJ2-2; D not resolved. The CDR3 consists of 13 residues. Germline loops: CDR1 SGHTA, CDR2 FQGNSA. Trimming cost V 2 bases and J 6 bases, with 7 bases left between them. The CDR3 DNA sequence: TGTGCCAGCAGCTTAAATTACGCCGGGGAGCTGTTTTTT. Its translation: CASSLNYAGELFF.

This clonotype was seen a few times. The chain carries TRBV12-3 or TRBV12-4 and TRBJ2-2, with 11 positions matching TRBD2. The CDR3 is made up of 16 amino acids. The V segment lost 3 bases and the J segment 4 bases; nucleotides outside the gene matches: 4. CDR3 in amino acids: CASSLRLAGRTGELFF. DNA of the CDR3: TGTGCCAGCAGTTTGAGACTAGCGGGGCGCACCGGGGAGCTGTTTTTT.

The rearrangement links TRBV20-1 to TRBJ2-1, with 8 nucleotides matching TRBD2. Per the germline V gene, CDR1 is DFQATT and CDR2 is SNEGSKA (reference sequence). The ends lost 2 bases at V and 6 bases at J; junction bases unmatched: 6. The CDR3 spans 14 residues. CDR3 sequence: CSARPPGGRNEQFF. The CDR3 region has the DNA TGCAGTGCTAGACCTCCGGGAGGGCGCAATGAGCAGTTCTTC.

The CDR3 spells CSVKKGFMNEQFF. The CDR3 coding sequence is TGCAGTGTTAAAAAGGGGTTCATGAATGAGCAGTTCTTC. The chain carries TRBV20-1 and TRBJ2-1; TRBD1 might be the D (5 bases). The CDR3 has 13 amino acids. Trimming cost V 7 bases and J 7 bases, with 17 bases left between them. Germline values: CDR1 DFQATT, CDR2 SNEGSKA (reference sequence).

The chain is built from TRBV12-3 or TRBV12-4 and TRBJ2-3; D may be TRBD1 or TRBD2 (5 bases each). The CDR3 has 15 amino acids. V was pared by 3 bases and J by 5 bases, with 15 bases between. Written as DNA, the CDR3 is TGTGCCAGCAGTTTCCCTGGGGGATTTGGAGATACGCAGTATTTT. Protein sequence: CASSFPGGFGDTQYF.

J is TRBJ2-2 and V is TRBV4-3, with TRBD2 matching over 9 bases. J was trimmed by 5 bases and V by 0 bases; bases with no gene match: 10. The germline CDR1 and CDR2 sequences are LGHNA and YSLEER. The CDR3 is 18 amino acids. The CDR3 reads CASSQEWLVAGATGELFF. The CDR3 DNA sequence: TGCGCCAGCAGCCAAGAATGGTTGGTAGCGGGAGCTACCGGGGAGCTGTTTTTT.

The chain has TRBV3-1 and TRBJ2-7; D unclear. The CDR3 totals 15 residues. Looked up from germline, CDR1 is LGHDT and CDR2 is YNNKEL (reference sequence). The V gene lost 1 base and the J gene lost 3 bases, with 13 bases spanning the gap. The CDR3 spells CASSQASVRLYEQYF. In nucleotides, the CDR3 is TGTGCCAGCAGCCAAGCCTCGGTCAGACTCTACGAGCAGTACTTC.

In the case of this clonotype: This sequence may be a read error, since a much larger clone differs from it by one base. CDR3 nucleotides: TGTGCCAGCAGCAAAAAAGAGACCCAGTACTTC. Encoded protein: CASSKKETQYF. V and J are TRBV11-3 and TRBJ2-5; D uncertain. There are 11 residues in the CDR3. The V gene lost 5 bases and the J gene lost 3 bases, with 4 bases spanning the gap. Germline V lookup: CDR1 SGHNT, CDR2 YENEEA.

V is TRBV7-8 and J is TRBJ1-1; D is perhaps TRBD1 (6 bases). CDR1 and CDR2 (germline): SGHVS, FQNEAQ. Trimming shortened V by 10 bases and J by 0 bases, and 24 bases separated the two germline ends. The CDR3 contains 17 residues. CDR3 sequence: CATRTVRDIYMNTEAFF. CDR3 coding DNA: TGTGCCACCCGGACAGTCCGGGACATTTACATGAACACTGAAGCTTTCTTT.

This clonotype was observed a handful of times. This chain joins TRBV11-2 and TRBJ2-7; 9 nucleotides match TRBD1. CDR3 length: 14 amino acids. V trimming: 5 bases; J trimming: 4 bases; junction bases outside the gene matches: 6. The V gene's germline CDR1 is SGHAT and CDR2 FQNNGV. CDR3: CASSRTGGTYEQYV. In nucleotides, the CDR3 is TGTGCCAGCAGCAGAACAGGGGGCACTTACGAGCAGTACGTC.